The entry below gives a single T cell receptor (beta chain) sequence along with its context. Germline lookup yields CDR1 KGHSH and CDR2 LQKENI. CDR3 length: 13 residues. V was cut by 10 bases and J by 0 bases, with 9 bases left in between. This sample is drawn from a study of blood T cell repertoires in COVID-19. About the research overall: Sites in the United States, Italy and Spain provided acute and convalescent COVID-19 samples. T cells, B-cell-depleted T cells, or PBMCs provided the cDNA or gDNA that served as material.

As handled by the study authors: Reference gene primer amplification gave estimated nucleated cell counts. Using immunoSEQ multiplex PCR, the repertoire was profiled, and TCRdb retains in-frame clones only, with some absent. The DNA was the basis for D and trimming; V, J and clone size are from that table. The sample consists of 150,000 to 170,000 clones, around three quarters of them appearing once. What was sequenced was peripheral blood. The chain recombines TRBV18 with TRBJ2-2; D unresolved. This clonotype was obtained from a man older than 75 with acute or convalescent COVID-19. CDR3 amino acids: CATHTTNTGELFF. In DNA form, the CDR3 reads TGTGCCACTCATACTACGAACACCGGGGAGCTGTTTTTT. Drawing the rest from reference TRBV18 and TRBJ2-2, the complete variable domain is NAGVMQNPRHLVRRRGQEARLRCSPMKGHSHVYWYRQLPEEGLKFMVYLQKENIIDESGMPKERFSAEFPKEGPSILRIQQVVRGDSAAYFCATHTTNTGELFFGEGSRLTVL.